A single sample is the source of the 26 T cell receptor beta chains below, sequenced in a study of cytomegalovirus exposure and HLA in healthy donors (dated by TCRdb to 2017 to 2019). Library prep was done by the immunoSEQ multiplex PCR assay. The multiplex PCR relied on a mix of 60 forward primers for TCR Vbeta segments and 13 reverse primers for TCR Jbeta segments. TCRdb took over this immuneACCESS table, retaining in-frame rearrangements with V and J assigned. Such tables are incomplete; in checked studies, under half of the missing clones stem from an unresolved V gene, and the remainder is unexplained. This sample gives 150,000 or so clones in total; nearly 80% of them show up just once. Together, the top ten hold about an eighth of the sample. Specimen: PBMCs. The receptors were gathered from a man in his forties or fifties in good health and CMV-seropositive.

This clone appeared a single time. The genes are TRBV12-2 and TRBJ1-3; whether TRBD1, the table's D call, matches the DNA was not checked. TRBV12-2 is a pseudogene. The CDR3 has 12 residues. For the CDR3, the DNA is TGTGCAAGTCGCCATCTACAGGACACCATATATTTT. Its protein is CASRHLQDTIYF.

CDR3 coding DNA: TGTGCCAGCAGTACCGACAGGGAACGGGATACGCAGTATTTT. The encoded protein is CASSTDRERDTQYF. The V gene is TRBV6-1, the J gene TRBJ2-3; TRBD1 aligns across 7 bases. There are 14 residues in the CDR3. With 5 bases clipped from V and 6 bases from J, the junction kept 8 bases outside the gene matches. Germline loops: CDR1 MNHNS, CDR2 SASEGT.

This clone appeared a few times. The CDR3 is CASTSDSEAKNIQYF. In DNA form, the CDR3 reads TGTGCCAGCACCTCCGACAGCGAAGCCAAAAACATTCAGTACTTC. The rearrangement uses TRBV5-4 and TRBJ2-4, with D tentatively TRBD1 (5 bases). V dropped 6 bases and J dropped 0 bases, with 13 bases sitting between them. CDR3 size: 15 residues. Germline values: CDR1 SGHNT, CDR2 YYREEE (reference sequence).

CDR3 DNA sequence: TGCGCCAGCAGCCACGGACAAGAGAATTCACCCCTCCACTTT. This translates into CASSHGQENSPLHF. The chain has TRBV4-1 and TRBJ1-6, with a possible D match to TRBD1 (5 bases). The CDR3 spans 14 residues. V dropped 3 bases and J dropped 7 bases, with 10 bases sitting between them. In germline, CDR1 is MGHRA, CDR2 YSYEKL.

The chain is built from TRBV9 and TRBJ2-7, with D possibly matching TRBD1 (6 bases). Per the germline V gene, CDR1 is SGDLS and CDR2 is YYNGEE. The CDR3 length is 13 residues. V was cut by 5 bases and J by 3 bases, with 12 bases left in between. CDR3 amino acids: CASSFSDSYEQYF. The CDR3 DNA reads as TGTGCCAGCAGTTTCTCGGACAGCTACGAGCAGTACTTC. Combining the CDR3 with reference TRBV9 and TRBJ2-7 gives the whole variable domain DSGVTQTPKHLITATGQRVTLRCSPRSGDLSVYWYQQSLDQGLQFLIQYYNGEERAKGNILERFSAQQFPDLHSELNLSSLELGDSALYFCASSFSDSYEQYFGPGTRLTVT.

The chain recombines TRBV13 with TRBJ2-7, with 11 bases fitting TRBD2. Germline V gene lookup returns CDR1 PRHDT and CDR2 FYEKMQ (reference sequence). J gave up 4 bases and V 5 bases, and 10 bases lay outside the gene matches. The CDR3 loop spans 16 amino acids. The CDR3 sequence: CASSQSGGLADYEQYF. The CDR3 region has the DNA TGTGCCAGCAGCCAAAGCGGGGGACTAGCGGATTACGAGCAGTACTTC.

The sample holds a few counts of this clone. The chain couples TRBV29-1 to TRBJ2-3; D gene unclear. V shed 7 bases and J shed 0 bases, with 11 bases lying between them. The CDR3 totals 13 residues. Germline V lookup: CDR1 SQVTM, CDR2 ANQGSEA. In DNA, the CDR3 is TGCAGCGCCCAGAGGTCTAGCACAGATACGCAGTATTTT. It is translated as CSAQRSSTDTQYF.

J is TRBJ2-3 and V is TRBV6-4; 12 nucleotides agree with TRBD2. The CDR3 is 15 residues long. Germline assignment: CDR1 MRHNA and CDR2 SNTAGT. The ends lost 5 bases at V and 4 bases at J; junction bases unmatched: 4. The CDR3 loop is CASSPSGGAPDTQYF. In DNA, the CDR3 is TGTGCCAGCAGTCCTAGCGGGGGGGCCCCAGATACGCAGTATTTT.

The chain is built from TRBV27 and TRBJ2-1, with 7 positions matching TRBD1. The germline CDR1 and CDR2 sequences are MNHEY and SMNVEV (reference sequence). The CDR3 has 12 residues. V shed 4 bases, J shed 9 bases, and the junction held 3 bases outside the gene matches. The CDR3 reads CASSSGGGEQFF. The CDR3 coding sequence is TGTGCCAGCAGTTCAGGGGGTGGTGAGCAGTTCTTC.

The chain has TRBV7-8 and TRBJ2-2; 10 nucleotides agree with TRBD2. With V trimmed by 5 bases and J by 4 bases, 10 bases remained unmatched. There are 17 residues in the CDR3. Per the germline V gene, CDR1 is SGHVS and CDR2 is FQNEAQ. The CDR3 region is CASSLGLVAGGTGELFF. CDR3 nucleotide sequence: TGTGCCAGCAGCCTCGGCTTGGTAGCGGGAGGCACCGGGGAGCTGTTTTTT.

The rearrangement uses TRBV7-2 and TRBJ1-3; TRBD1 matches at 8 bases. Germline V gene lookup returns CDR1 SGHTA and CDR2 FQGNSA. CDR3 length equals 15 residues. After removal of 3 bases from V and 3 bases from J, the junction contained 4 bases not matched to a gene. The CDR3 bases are TGTGCCAGCAGCTTCCAGGGGGCCTTTGGAAACACCATATATTTT. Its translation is CASSFQGAFGNTIYF.

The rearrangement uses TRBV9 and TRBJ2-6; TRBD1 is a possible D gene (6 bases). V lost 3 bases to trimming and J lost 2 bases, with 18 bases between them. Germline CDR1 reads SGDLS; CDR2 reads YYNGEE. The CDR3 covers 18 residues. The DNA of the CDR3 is TGTGCCAGCAGCGAAACCAGGGGAATAGGACCTGGGGCCAACGTCCTGACTTTC. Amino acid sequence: CASSETRGIGPGANVLTF.

CDR3 sequence reads: CASSLGGQRITNEKLFF. CDR3 in DNA: TGTGCCAGCAGCTTAGGGGGGCAGCGAATAACTAATGAAAAACTGTTTTTT. This rearrangement joins TRBV7-9 to TRBJ1-4, with D perhaps TRBD1 (6 bases). CDR1 is SEHNR and CDR2 is FQNEAQ in the germline V gene (reference sequence). The CDR3 covers 17 residues. V lost 1 base, J lost 1 base, and 13 bases lay in between.

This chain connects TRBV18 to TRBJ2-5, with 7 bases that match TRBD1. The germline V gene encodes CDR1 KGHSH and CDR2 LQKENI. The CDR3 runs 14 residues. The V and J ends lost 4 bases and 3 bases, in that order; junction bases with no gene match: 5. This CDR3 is CASSRGQLKETQYF. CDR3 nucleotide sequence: TGTGCCAGCTCACGGGGACAGCTTAAAGAGACCCAGTACTTC.

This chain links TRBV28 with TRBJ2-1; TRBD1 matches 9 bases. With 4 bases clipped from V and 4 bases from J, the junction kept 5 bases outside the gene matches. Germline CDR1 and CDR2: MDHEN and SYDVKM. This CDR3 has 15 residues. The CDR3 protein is CASSSTGQGYNEQFF. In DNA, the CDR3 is TGTGCCAGCAGTTCAACGGGACAGGGTTACAATGAGCAGTTCTTC.

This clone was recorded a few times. The DNA for the CDR3 is TGCGCCAGCAGCTTAAAGAAGACACTCCACGAGCAGTACGTC. Translated, it gives CASSLKKTLHEQYV. The gene calls are TRBV5-1 and TRBJ2-7, with D hard to call. This CDR3 region has 14 residues. Germline CDR1 and CDR2: SGHRS and YFSETQ. Trimming left V 2 bases short and J 5 bases short, with 14 bases between.

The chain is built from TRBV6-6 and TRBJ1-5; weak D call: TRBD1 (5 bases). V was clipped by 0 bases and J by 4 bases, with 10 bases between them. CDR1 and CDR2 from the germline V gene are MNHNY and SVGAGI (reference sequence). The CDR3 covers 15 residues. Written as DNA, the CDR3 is TGTGCCAGCAGTTACTCAGGGGATTCAAATCAGCCCCAGCATTTT. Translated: CASSYSGDSNQPQHF.

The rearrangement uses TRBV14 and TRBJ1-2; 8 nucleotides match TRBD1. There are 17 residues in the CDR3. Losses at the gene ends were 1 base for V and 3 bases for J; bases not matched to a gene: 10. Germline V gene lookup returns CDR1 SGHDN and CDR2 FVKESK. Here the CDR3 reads CASSQASGGAWDYGYTF. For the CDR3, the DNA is TGTGCCAGCAGCCAAGCTTCAGGGGGCGCGTGGGACTATGGCTACACCTTC.

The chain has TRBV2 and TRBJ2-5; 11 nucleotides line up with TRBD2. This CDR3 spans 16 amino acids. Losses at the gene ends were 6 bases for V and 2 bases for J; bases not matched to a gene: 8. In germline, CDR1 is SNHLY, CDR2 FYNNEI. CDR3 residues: CASRPTSGGSQETQYF. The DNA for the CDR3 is TGTGCCAGCAGACCTACTAGCGGGGGCTCACAAGAGACCCAGTACTTC.

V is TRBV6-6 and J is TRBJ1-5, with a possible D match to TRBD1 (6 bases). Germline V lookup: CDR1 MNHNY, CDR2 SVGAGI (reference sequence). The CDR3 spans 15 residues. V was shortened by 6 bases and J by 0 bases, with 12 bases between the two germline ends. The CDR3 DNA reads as TGTGCCAGCAGCATAGGACAGAATAGCAATCAGCCCCAGCATTTT. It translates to CASSIGQNSNQPQHF.

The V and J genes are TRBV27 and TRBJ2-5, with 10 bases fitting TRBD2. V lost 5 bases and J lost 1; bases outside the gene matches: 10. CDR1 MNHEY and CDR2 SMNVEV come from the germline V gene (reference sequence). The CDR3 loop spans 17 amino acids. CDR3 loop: CASSPLRQRGGQETQYF. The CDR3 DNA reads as TGTGCCAGCAGTCCCCTCCGGCAGCGGGGGGGCCAAGAGACCCAGTACTTC.

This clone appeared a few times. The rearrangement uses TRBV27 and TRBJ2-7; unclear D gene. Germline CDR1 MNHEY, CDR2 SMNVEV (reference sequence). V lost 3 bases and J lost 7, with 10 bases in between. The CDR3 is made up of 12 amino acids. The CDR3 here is CASSFRLGEQYF. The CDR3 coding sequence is TGTGCCAGCAGTTTCCGGCTAGGAGAGCAGTACTTC.

DNA of the CDR3: TGTGCCAGCAGTGACTGGGACAGGGGTCCTCCCCGTAGCTCTGGAAACACCATATATTTT. Protein sequence: CASSDWDRGPPRSSGNTIYF. The chain has TRBV6-4 and TRBJ1-3; 10 bases line up with TRBD1. With V trimmed by 1 base and J by 0 bases, 12 bases remained unmatched. There are 20 residues in the CDR3. Germline-derived CDR1 and CDR2 are MRHNA and SNTAGT.

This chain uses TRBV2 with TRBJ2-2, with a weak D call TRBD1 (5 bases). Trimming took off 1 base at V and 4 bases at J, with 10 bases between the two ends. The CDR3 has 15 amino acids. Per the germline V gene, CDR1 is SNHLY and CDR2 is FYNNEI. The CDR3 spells CASSEGTYPTGELFF. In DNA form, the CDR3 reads TGTGCCAGCAGTGAAGGGACATACCCCACCGGGGAGCTGTTTTTT.

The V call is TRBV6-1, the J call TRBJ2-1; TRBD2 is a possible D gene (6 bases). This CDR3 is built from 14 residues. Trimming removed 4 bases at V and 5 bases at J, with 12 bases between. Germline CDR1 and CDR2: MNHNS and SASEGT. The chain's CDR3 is CASSALWGDNEQFF. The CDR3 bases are TGTGCCAGCAGTGCCCTTTGGGGGGACAATGAGCAGTTCTTC.

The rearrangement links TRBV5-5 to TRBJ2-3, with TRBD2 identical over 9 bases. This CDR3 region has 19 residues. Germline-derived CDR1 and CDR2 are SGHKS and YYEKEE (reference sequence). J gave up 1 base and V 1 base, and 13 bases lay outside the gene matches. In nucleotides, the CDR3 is TGTGCCAGCAGCTTGAAGGGCGGGGGGGCGGTAACGGGCACAGATACGCAGTATTTT. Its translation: CASSLKGGGAVTGTDTQYF.